This T cell receptor (beta chain) was identified during a study of blood T cell repertoires in COVID-19. Across the whole study: Sample material is recorded as cDNA or gDNA derived from T cells, B-cell-depleted T cells, or PBMCs.

The germline V and J ends were trimmed by 2 bases and 7 bases, with 18 bases remaining between them. The CDR3 consists of 17 residues. Germline CDR1 and CDR2: MDHEN and SYDVKM. Authors' data handling: Researchers report that nucleated cell counts were estimated from reference gene primer amplification. Libraries were prepared by immunoSEQ multiplex PCR; TCRdb keeps only in-frame clonotypes and omits some of them. The V and J calls and clone size come from that table; D and trimming were worked out from the DNA. In the table there are 100,000 to 150,000 clones, approximately 90% of which are singletons.

The specimen was peripheral blood. The chain is built from TRBV28 and TRBJ1-6, with no clear D. The receptor was isolated from a man aged 70 or older with active or convalescent COVID-19. In DNA form, the CDR3 reads TGTGCCAGCAGTTTACCCCTGCTTCTAAACGGGAATTCACCCCTCCACTTT. This translates into CASSLPLLLNGNSPLHF.